Presented here are 20 T cell receptor beta chains from one specimen sequenced in a study of blood T cell repertoires in COVID-19. Clones were read by immunoSEQ multiplex PCR, and TCRdb kept only the in-frame ones, dropping some. The table has 350,000 to 450,000 clones, about 88% seen once. Sample: peripheral blood. These receptor sequences come from a woman in her sixties with COVID-19, enrolled during active disease.

The gene calls are TRBV7-3 and TRBJ1-6; 9 nucleotides line up with TRBD1. After removal of 1 base from V and 8 bases from J, the junction contained 18 bases not matched to a gene. The V gene's germline CDR1 is SGHTA and CDR2 FQGTGA. CDR3 size: 20 residues. CDR3 sequence: CASSLKGGLPGTGNHSPLHF. CDR3 nucleotide sequence: TGTGCCAGCAGCTTAAAGGGGGGCCTTCCTGGGACAGGGAATCATTCACCCCTCCACTTT. Combining the CDR3 with reference TRBV7-3 and TRBJ1-6 gives the whole variable domain GAGVSQTPSNKVTEKGKYVELRCDPISGHTALYWYRQSLGQGPEFLIYFQGTGAADDSGLPNDRFFAVRPEGSVSTLKIQRTERGDSAVYLCASSLKGGLPGTGNHSPLHFGNGTRLTVT.

This clone showed up just once. The J gene is TRBJ2-3, the V gene TRBV24-1, with 7 bases fitting TRBD2. This CDR3 is built from 14 residues. V lost 5 bases and J lost 1; bases outside the gene matches: 2. Germline-derived CDR1 and CDR2 are KGHDR and SFDVKD. The CDR3 loop reads CATSAGGGTDTQYF. The DNA of the CDR3 is TGTGCCACCAGTGCGGGGGGTGGCACAGATACGCAGTATTTT.

The V call is TRBV20-1, the J call TRBJ2-7, with 8 nucleotides matching TRBD1. There are 14 residues in the CDR3. Germline CDR1 and CDR2: DFQATT and SNEGSKA (reference sequence). V lost 3 bases and J lost 2; bases outside the gene matches: 6. This CDR3 is CSASRGQGTYEQYF. CDR3 bases: TGCAGTGCTAGTCGCGGACAGGGAACCTACGAGCAGTACTTC.

J is TRBJ2-5 and V is TRBV5-4; a possible D gene is TRBD1 (6 bases). This CDR3 comprises 15 residues. Germline V CDR1 and CDR2: SGHNT, YYREEE (reference sequence). V lost 1 base to trimming and J lost 1 base, with 11 bases between them. The CDR3 coding sequence is TGTGCCAGCAGCTTGCCGGGACATCTCCAAGAGACCCAGTACTTC. Amino acid sequence: CASSLPGHLQETQYF.

CDR3 residues: CASSPRDRASYEQYF. DNA of the CDR3: TGTGCCAGCAGCCCGCGGGACAGGGCCTCCTACGAGCAGTACTTC. This sequence joins TRBV11-2 and TRBJ2-7; TRBD1 aligns across 9 bases. This CDR3 is 15 amino acids long. Trimming cost V 5 bases and J 0 bases; bases outside gene matches: 5. The germline V gene has CDR1 SGHAT and CDR2 FQNNGV.

The chain carries TRBV19 and TRBJ1-3; tentatively, D is TRBD1 (5 bases). CDR1 and CDR2 (germline): LNHDA, SQIVND (reference sequence). Trimming pared 9 bases from V and 0 bases from J, leaving 9 bases between. The CDR3 totals 13 residues. CDR3 bases: TGTGCCAGCACGACAGACTCTGGAAACACCATATATTTT. As protein: CASTTDSGNTIYF.

CDR3 DNA: TGTGCCAGCAGCAAAGGAGTGGTGGGCAAGGATTCACCCCTCCACTTT. It translates to CASSKGVVGKDSPLHF. The chain carries TRBV21-1 and TRBJ1-6; TRBD1 is the table's D call, not checked against the DNA. TRBV21-1 is assigned pseudogene status. This CDR3 is 16 amino acids long.

The rearrangement links TRBV3-1 (or the pseudogene TRBV3-2) to TRBJ2-7, with D unresolved. Germline V gene data show CDR1 as LGHDT and CDR2 as YNNKEL (reference sequence). V was trimmed by 0 bases and J by 6 bases, leaving 9 bases between them. This CDR3 comprises 13 residues. The CDR3 is CASSQDTGGEQYF. As DNA, the CDR3 is TGTGCCAGCAGCCAAGACACCGGCGGCGAGCAGTACTTC.

This clone was seen a single time. V gene TRBV6-5 combines with J gene TRBJ2-7; a weak D match, TRBD2 (6 bases). Germline lookup yields CDR1 MNHEY and CDR2 SVGAGI. The V gene lost 5 bases and the J gene lost 6 bases, with 17 bases spanning the gap. The CDR3 contains 14 residues. CDR3 sequence: CASSLRGSGSEQYF. Written as DNA, the CDR3 is TGTGCCAGCAGTCTTCGCGGGTCCGGGAGCGAGCAGTACTTC.

This sequence joins TRBV12-3 or TRBV12-4 and TRBJ1-2; no definite D call. The CDR3 extends over 13 amino acids. The ends were cut back, 2 bases at V and 5 bases at J, with 9 bases in the middle. The CDR3 reads CASSLRQDYGYTF. In nucleotides, the CDR3 is TGTGCCAGCAGTTTAAGGCAGGATTATGGCTACACCTTC.

For this clone: One junction end disagrees with the germline gene, perhaps due to a read error. This chain connects TRBV2 to TRBJ2-7; tentatively, D is TRBD1 (5 bases). CDR1 and CDR2 from the germline V gene are SNHLY and FYNNEI. This CDR3 contains 17 residues. This CDR3 reads CASREVPQGRVFYEQYF. CDR3 bases: TGTGCCAGCAGGGAAGTCCCCCAGGGCCGGGTTTTTTACGAGCAGTACTTC.

The J gene is TRBJ1-2, the V gene TRBV6-5; 8 bases map to TRBD1. The V gene's germline CDR1 is MNHEY and CDR2 SVGAGI. With 7 bases clipped from V and 7 bases from J, the junction kept 11 bases outside the gene matches. The CDR3 is 14 residues long. The CDR3 DNA is TGTGCCAGCATCAGCAGGGGGCTAGGATTTGGCTACACCTTC. Its translation: CASISRGLGFGYTF.

This sequence joins TRBV7-8 and TRBJ1-1, with a weak D call TRBD1 (6 bases). Looked up from germline, CDR1 is SGHVS and CDR2 is FQNEAQ. The CDR3 length is 13 residues. V lost 6 bases, J lost 5 bases, and 13 bases lay in between. CDR3 sequence reads: CASSLQGGTEAFF. In DNA, the CDR3 is TGTGCCAGCAGTTTACAGGGAGGTACTGAAGCTTTCTTT.

The chain links TRBV5-1 to TRBJ2-1; TRBD2 matches 14 bases. In germline, CDR1 is SGHRS, CDR2 YFSETQ. J gave up 10 bases and V 4 bases, and 7 bases lay outside the gene matches. The CDR3 sequence is 15 residues long. The CDR3 loop reads CASSLGLAGGREQFF. CDR3 bases: TGCGCCAGCAGCCTAGGACTAGCGGGGGGCAGGGAGCAGTTCTTC.

The rearrangement links TRBV7-8 to TRBJ2-1; TRBD1 aligns across 7 bases. With V trimmed by 3 bases and J by 6 bases, 8 bases remained unmatched. Germline CDR1 reads SGHVS; CDR2 reads FQNEAQ. The CDR3 totals 15 residues. The CDR3, as DNA: TGTGCCAGCAGCTTGGTTGAGGGGGCAGCCAATGAGCAGTTCTTC. It yields the protein CASSLVEGAANEQFF.

The J gene is TRBJ2-1, the V gene TRBV18; tentative D call: TRBD1 (5 bases). The germline CDR1 and CDR2 sequences are KGHSH and LQKENI. The CDR3 spans 15 residues. The V gene lost 3 bases and the J gene lost 7 bases, with 16 bases spanning the gap. CDR3 sequence reads: CASSPQRGGWNEQFF. CDR3 bases: TGTGCCAGCTCACCCCAAAGGGGCGGTTGGAATGAGCAGTTCTTC.

This chain connects TRBV21-1 to TRBJ2-7; TRBD1, as called in the table, went unchecked against the DNA. TRBV21-1 is classified as a pseudogene. The CDR3 runs 15 residues. The chain's CDR3 is CASSAAGQVPYEQYF. The CDR3, as DNA: TGTGCCAGCAGCGCCGCCGGACAGGTCCCCTACGAGCAGTACTTC.

This clone has only one observation. This sequence joins TRBV6-5 and TRBJ2-7; 7 positions agree with TRBD2. Germline CDR1 reads MNHEY; CDR2 reads SVGAGI. Unmatched junction bases numbered 7, after V lost 8 bases and J lost 0 bases. The CDR3 is made up of 14 amino acids. Here the CDR3 reads CASGASGVSYEQYF. As DNA, the CDR3 is TGTGCCAGCGGGGCTAGCGGAGTCTCCTACGAGCAGTACTTC.

The gene calls are TRBV7-9 and TRBJ1-2, with D perhaps matching TRBD1 (5 bases). V lost 5 bases and J lost 8, with 12 bases in between. The CDR3 is made up of 12 amino acids. The germline gives CDR1 SEHNR, CDR2 FQNEAQ (reference sequence). The CDR3 sequence: CASSRDSRGYTF. The CDR3 coding sequence is TGTGCCAGCAGCCGCGACAGCCGGGGCTACACCTTC.

The chain employs TRBV10-3 and TRBJ2-5; 9 nucleotides line up with TRBD2. The CDR3 is 15 residues long. Looked up from germline, CDR1 is ENHRY and CDR2 is SYGVKD. With V trimmed by 4 bases and J by 4 bases, 7 bases remained unmatched. CDR3 bases: TGTGCCATCAGTGTGGCGGGGGGGAACTCAGAGACCCAGTACTTC. It codes for CAISVAGGNSETQYF.